Below, one T cell receptor (beta chain) is given with its context. These data originate in a study of T cells in Graves' hyperthyroidism and ophthalmopathy. In the study overall: Blood from the periphery was taken at initial diagnosis, before any treatment.

In patients aged 18 to 65, hyperthyroidism was newly diagnosed, with duration under 2 months. The source of the PBMCs was less than 12 ml of fresh peripheral blood. RNA transcripts yielded amplified TCR beta CDR3 regions. First-round RT-PCR with HTBI primers amplified the TCR CDR3 region. Via MiXCR, TCRdb re-called the multiplex PCR reads, giving one row per CDR3 protein. The data show about 420,000 distinct CDR3 sequences, approximately 14% seen once. Germline CDR1 reads PRHDT; CDR2 reads FYEKMQ (reference sequence). The trim removed 5 bases at V and 0 bases at J, leaving 5 bases unmatched. The length of the CDR3 is 15 residues.

The J gene is TRBJ2-3, the V gene TRBV13; 7 nucleotides align to TRBD2. The sample was blood. The clonotype was recovered from a young woman with Graves' hyperthyroidism. In DNA form, the CDR3 reads TGTGCCAGCAGCACGCGTAGCGGGAGCACAGATACGCAGTATTTT. It encodes CASSTRSGSTDTQYF.